What follows are 25 T cell receptor beta chains derived from one specimen sequenced in a study of cytomegalovirus exposure and HLA in healthy donors. Researchers ran the PCR with 60 Vbeta and 13 Jbeta primers. This table comes from immunoSEQ multiplex PCR, and its TCRdb copy is limited to in-frame clones, with some not included. The table shows about 96,000 clones, with 65% to 85% occurring only once. Source material: PBMCs. These receptors came from a female donor in good health and CMV-seropositive.

The chain is built from TRBV15 and TRBJ2-7; D is unclear. With 0 bases removed from V and 7 bases from J, the gap between germline ends came to 4 bases. The CDR3 is made up of 11 amino acids. Germline V gene sequence: CDR1 LNHNV, CDR2 YYDKDF (reference sequence). CDR3 sequence (DNA): TGTGCCACCAGCAGAGACGCGGAGCAGTACTTC. Residues: CATSRDAEQYF.

The chain is built from TRBV6-6 and TRBJ2-1, with 9 bases fitting TRBD2. The CDR3 loop spans 15 amino acids. CDR1 MNHNY and CDR2 SVGAGI come from the germline V gene (reference sequence). V was pared by 2 bases and J by 6 bases, with 5 bases of the junction left unmatched. In nucleotides, the CDR3 is TGTGCCAGCAGTTACGGTCTAGCGGGGCGCAATGAGCAGTTCTTC. Encoded protein: CASSYGLAGRNEQFF.

The J gene is TRBJ2-7, the V gene TRBV6-5, with 9 bases fitting TRBD1. Germline assignment: CDR1 MNHEY and CDR2 SVGAGI. Trimming took 7 bases from V and 4 from J; bases not matched to a gene: 11. The length of the CDR3 is 15 residues. Here the CDR3 reads CASKKSGTGRYEQYF. CDR3 bases: TGTGCCAGCAAAAAATCCGGGACAGGGCGTTACGAGCAGTACTTC.

The V call is TRBV4-1, the J call TRBJ1-2; D is uncertain. CDR3 length: 14 amino acids. CDR1 is MGHRA and CDR2 is YSYEKL in the germline V gene. V shed 4 bases and J shed 10 bases, with 19 bases lying between them. CDR3 in amino acids: CASSLSREVGPYTF. In nucleotides, the CDR3 is TGCGCCAGCAGCCTCTCACGGGAAGTAGGACCCTACACCTTC.

The rearrangement links TRBV29-1 to TRBJ2-2; D perhaps matches TRBD2 (7 bases). The CDR3 consists of 14 residues. Trimming pared 4 bases from V and 2 bases from J, leaving 11 bases between. Germline CDR1 is SQVTM and CDR2 is ANQGSEA. This CDR3 reads CSVGGGDNTGELFF. The CDR3 DNA reads TGCAGCGTTGGAGGGGGGGACAACACCGGGGAGCTGTTTTTT.

J is TRBJ1-4 and V is TRBV2; D is undetermined. Trimming removed 6 bases at V and 6 bases at J, with 11 bases between. The V gene's germline CDR1 is SNHLY and CDR2 FYNNEI. This CDR3 is 13 amino acids long. Here the CDR3 DNA reads TGTGCCAGCAGAAGGAGGGAGGATGAAAAACTGTTTTTT. Its protein is CASRRREDEKLFF.

This clone was picked up one time. The chain is built from TRBV7-9 and TRBJ1-4; no reliable D call. V lost 4 bases and J 4 bases, leaving 10 bases between the germline ends. Germline loops: CDR1 SEHNR, CDR2 FQNEAQ (reference sequence). This CDR3 spans 14 amino acids. The CDR3 DNA follows: TGTGCCAGCAGCTCCCACGGAGGTAATGAAAAACTGTTTTTT. This sequence encodes CASSSHGGNEKLFF. Together with reference TRBV7-9 and TRBJ1-4, the CDR3 gives the full variable domain: DTGVSQNPRHKITKRGQNVTFRCDPISEHNRLYWYRQTLGQGPEFLTYFQNEAQLEKSRLLSDRFSAERPKGSFSTLEIQRTEQGDSAMYLCASSSHGGNEKLFFGSGTQLSVL.

This clone was counted between two and nine times. The chain couples TRBV4-1 to TRBJ1-5; tentatively, D is TRBD1 (5 bases). V dropped 0 bases and J dropped 5 bases, with 17 bases sitting between them. Germline assignment: CDR1 MGHRA and CDR2 YSYEKL. This CDR3 has 17 residues. The CDR3 DNA is TGCGCCAGCAGCCAAGATCTAGGGGAGGGGAGGGATCAGCCCCAGCATTTT. Translation: CASSQDLGEGRDQPQHF.

The chain combines TRBV18 with TRBJ2-3; TRBD2 might be the D (6 bases). CDR1 KGHSH and CDR2 LQKENI come from the germline V gene. Trimming stripped 0 bases from V and 10 bases from J, with 8 bases between. The CDR3 has 12 residues. In DNA, the CDR3 is TGTGCCAGCTCACCACCGGAGGGAGCGCAGTATTTT. This gives the protein CASSPPEGAQYF.

The chain joins TRBV10-2 to TRBJ2-3; no clear D gene. The CDR3 loop spans 15 amino acids. Germline V CDR1 and CDR2: WSHSY, SAAADI. V was cut by 6 bases and J by 0 bases, with 13 bases left in between. CDR3 bases: TGCGCCAGCAGGGAAGGCGGCGCTAGCACAGATACGCAGTATTTT. Amino acid sequence: CASREGGASTDTQYF.

The chain combines TRBV5-1 with TRBJ1-4, with 7 bases matching TRBD1. The CDR3 length is 15 residues. In germline, CDR1 is SGHRS, CDR2 YFSETQ. V gave up 0 bases and J gave up 10 bases; unmatched junction bases: 9. The CDR3 is CASSLARGQGGKLFF. DNA of the CDR3: TGCGCCAGCAGCTTGGCTAGGGGGCAAGGCGGAAAACTGTTTTTT.

The chain employs TRBV2 and TRBJ1-4; D unresolved. The CDR3 totals 14 residues. CDR1 is SNHLY, CDR2 FYNNEI, per germline. Deletions cut 4 bases from V and 3 bases from J, with 9 bases between. The CDR3 spells CASSAVAANEKLFF. CDR3 bases: TGTGCCAGCAGTGCCGTGGCGGCTAATGAAAAACTGTTTTTT.

The chain recombines TRBV5-1 with TRBJ2-7, with 9 nucleotides matching TRBD1. CDR3 length equals 17 residues. The V gene end was trimmed by 2 bases and the J gene end by 1 base; junction bases not matched to a gene: 10. CDR1 and CDR2 from the germline V gene are SGHRS and YFSETQ. CDR3 protein: CASSLGPSGTGSYEQYF. The CDR3 DNA reads TGCGCCAGCAGCTTAGGGCCGTCCGGGACAGGGTCCTACGAGCAGTACTTC.

V gene TRBV4-1 combines with J gene TRBJ1-1; TRBD1 agrees at 7 bases. From germline, CDR1 is MGHRA and CDR2 YSYEKL. The CDR3 runs to 17 residues. The trim removed 2 bases at V and 1 base at J, leaving 10 bases unmatched. CDR3: CASSQSIQGLTNTEAFF. The CDR3 DNA sequence: TGCGCCAGCAGCCAATCTATACAGGGGCTAACGAACACTGAAGCTTTCTTT.

This clone was recorded a few times. J is TRBJ1-5 and V is TRBV9; weak D call: TRBD1 (6 bases). V lost 7 bases and J 5 bases, leaving 19 bases between the germline ends. CDR1 and CDR2 (germline): SGDLS, YYNGEE. This CDR3 is built from 15 residues. The DNA of the CDR3 is TGTGCCAGCTCCGTCGGGGACACAAGGGATCAGCCCCAGCATTTT. Its protein product is CASSVGDTRDQPQHF.

This clone has a handful of counts. The chain uses TRBV19 and TRBJ1-1, with a weak D call TRBD1 (6 bases). V was pared by 6 bases and J by 3 bases, with 11 bases between. CDR3 length equals 13 residues. Germline values: CDR1 LNHDA, CDR2 SQIVND (reference sequence). CDR3 protein: CASRGDIDTEAFF. CDR3 nucleotides: TGTGCCAGTAGGGGGGACATTGACACTGAAGCTTTCTTT.

This rearrangement joins TRBV6-5 to TRBJ2-3; D gene uncertain. This CDR3 is built from 14 residues. The V and J ends lost 0 bases and 1 base respectively, with 5 bases between them. Looked up from germline, CDR1 is MNHEY and CDR2 is SVGAGI. The CDR3 DNA sequence: TGTGCCAGCAGTTACTCTGGAGGCACAGATACGCAGTATTTT. This encodes CASSYSGGTDTQYF.

There are many counts of this clone. The J gene is TRBJ1-4, the V gene TRBV19, with 10 bases aligning to TRBD1. From germline, CDR1 is LNHDA and CDR2 SQIVND (reference sequence). The trim removed 4 bases at V and 6 bases at J, leaving 2 bases unmatched. The CDR3 loop spans 14 amino acids. CDR3 residues: CASSTGTGDEKLFF. In nucleotides, the CDR3 is TGTGCCAGTAGTACCGGGACAGGGGATGAAAAACTGTTTTTT.

The gene calls are TRBV19 and TRBJ2-7; possibly TRBD1 for D (8 bases). V was trimmed by 3 bases and J by 3 bases, leaving 12 bases between them. Looked up from germline, CDR1 is LNHDA and CDR2 is SQIVND (reference sequence). CDR3 length: 14 residues. The CDR3 sequence is CASSMTGDYYEQYF. In DNA form, the CDR3 reads TGTGCCAGTAGTATGACAGGGGACTACTACGAGCAGTACTTC.

V and J are TRBV4-1 and TRBJ2-3; unclear D gene. The CDR3 runs 14 residues. In germline, CDR1 is MGHRA, CDR2 YSYEKL. V was cut by 4 bases and J by 6 bases, with 14 bases left in between. The CDR3 is CASSRALRLDTQYF. The CDR3 nucleotides are TGCGCCAGCAGCCGAGCACTAAGGCTCGATACGCAGTATTTT.

This rearrangement joins TRBV14 to TRBJ2-7, with 7 bases lining up with TRBD2. The CDR3 runs 19 residues. With V trimmed by 3 bases and J by 2 bases, 19 bases remained unmatched. From germline, CDR1 is SGHDN and CDR2 FVKESK. This CDR3 reads CASSHTGGGVGLAPYEQYF. CDR3 coding DNA: TGTGCCAGCAGCCACACCGGGGGAGGGGTGGGACTCGCCCCCTACGAGCAGTACTTC.

This clone came up once. V and J are TRBV6-5 and TRBJ1-2; the D gene is possibly TRBD1 (5 bases). The length of the CDR3 is 13 residues. Looked up from germline, CDR1 is MNHEY and CDR2 is SVGAGI. V was trimmed by 6 bases and J by 6 bases, leaving 14 bases between them. CDR3 residues: CASSPSGRDGYTF. The CDR3 bases are TGTGCCAGCAGCCCCTCAGGGCGTGATGGCTACACCTTC.

The gene calls are TRBV18 and TRBJ2-5; D not certain. The CDR3 is 11 amino acids. Trimming took 2 bases from V and 5 from J, leaving 3 bases between them. Germline loops: CDR1 KGHSH, CDR2 LQKENI. CDR3 region: CASSPSETQYF. The DNA for the CDR3 is TGTGCCAGCTCACCATCGGAGACCCAGTACTTC.

Note on this clone: Its ends do not fully match the called genes, so a read error is possible. The gene calls are TRBV30 and TRBJ1-5; perhaps TRBD1 as D (5 bases). The CDR3 spans 14 residues. CDR1 GTSNPN and CDR2 SVGIG come from the germline V gene (reference sequence). The chain's CDR3 is CAWSIGHFNQPQHF. The CDR3 nucleotides read TGCGCCTGGAGTATAGGACATTTCAATCAGCCCCAGCATTTT.

V is TRBV30 and J is TRBJ1-4; D unresolved. Looked up from germline, CDR1 is GTSNPN and CDR2 is SVGIG (reference sequence). CDR3 size: 15 residues. V was cut by 3 bases and J by 0 bases, with 11 bases left in between. The CDR3 DNA follows: TGTGCCTGGAGGCACCCTTTAGCAACTAATGAAAAACTGTTTTTT. It specifies CAWRHPLATNEKLFF.